The 19 T cell receptor beta chains below were found in one sample sequenced in a study of blood T cell repertoires in COVID-19. Clones were read by immunoSEQ multiplex PCR, and TCRdb kept only the in-frame ones, dropping some. The sample records over 120,000 clones, more than 75% being singletons. The sequenced material came from PBMCs or T cells enriched from blood (not recorded which). These receptors all stem from a man aged 60-69 years who had recovered from COVID-19.

J is TRBJ1-5 and V is TRBV15; D ambiguous. Germline CDR1 reads LNHNV; CDR2 reads YYDKDF (reference sequence). The CDR3 is made up of 14 amino acids. V was cut by 2 bases and J by 2 bases, with 7 bases left in between. CDR3 region: CATSRPGGNQPQHF. Here the CDR3 DNA reads TGTGCCACCAGCAGACCCGGAGGCAATCAGCCCCAGCATTTT.

This clone was seen a single time. The chain is built from TRBV30 and TRBJ2-5; 9 nucleotides align to TRBD1. CDR3 size: 17 residues. In germline, CDR1 is GTSNPN, CDR2 SVGIG (reference sequence). Losses at the gene ends were 0 bases for V and 0 bases for J; bases not matched to a gene: 8. CDR3 bases: TGTGCCTGGAGTGTTAAGGCCGGGACAGGGTACCAAGAGACCCAGTACTTC. Encoded protein: CAWSVKAGTGYQETQYF.

The CDR3 protein is CAISDLGQGADTQYF. In DNA, the CDR3 is TGTGCCATCAGTGACCTTGGACAGGGCGCAGATACGCAGTATTTT. This chain joins TRBV10-3 and TRBJ2-3, with 8 bases matching TRBD1. Germline trimming cut 3 bases from V and 4 bases from J; bases unmatched to any gene: 6. From germline, CDR1 is ENHRY and CDR2 SYGVKD. This CDR3 has 15 amino acids.

The chain uses TRBV7-9 and TRBJ1-3; the D is unclear. V gave up 6 bases and J gave up 0 bases, with 15 bases separating them. The germline V gene has CDR1 SEHNR and CDR2 FQNEAQ (reference sequence). This CDR3 spans 16 amino acids. The CDR3 region has the DNA TGTGCCAGCAGTGGGGAGGAGGCGTTCTCTGGAAACACCATATATTTT. Its translation is CASSGEEAFSGNTIYF. Full variable domain (outside the CDR3, taken from reference TRBV7-9 and TRBJ1-3): DTGVSQNPRHKITKRGQNVTFRCDPISEHNRLYWYRQTLGQGPEFLTYFQNEAQLEKSRLLSDRFSAERPKGSFSTLEIQRTEQGDSAMYLCASSGEEAFSGNTIYFGEGSWLTVV.

The chain uses TRBV10-3 and TRBJ2-7; 9 bases agree with TRBD2. The CDR3 spans 13 residues. The germline V gene encodes CDR1 ENHRY and CDR2 SYGVKD. V was clipped by 8 bases and J by 4 bases; unmatched bases: 6. The CDR3 is CAIRLAEGYEQYF. DNA of the CDR3: TGTGCCATCCGACTAGCGGAGGGTTACGAGCAGTACTTC.

V gene TRBV5-5 combines with J gene TRBJ2-2; D is unclear. Looked up from germline, CDR1 is SGHKS and CDR2 is YYEKEE (reference sequence). CDR3 length: 13 amino acids. Trimming pared 4 bases from V and 0 bases from J, leaving 4 bases between. CDR3: CASSGPNTGELFF. The CDR3 region has the DNA TGTGCCAGCAGCGGGCCGAACACCGGGGAGCTGTTTTTT.

This chain uses TRBV9 with TRBJ1-2; no clear D gene. V was pared by 3 bases and J by 9 bases, with 18 bases between. CDR1 SGDLS and CDR2 YYNGEE come from the germline V gene. This CDR3 spans 14 amino acids. CDR3 loop: CASSDRPSLPRYTF. The CDR3 bases are TGTGCCAGCAGCGACAGACCCTCCCTTCCCCGCTACACCTTC.

The J gene is TRBJ2-2, the V gene TRBV28; 8 positions match TRBD2. The CDR3 has 16 residues. Germline values: CDR1 MDHEN, CDR2 SYDVKM. The V segment lost 6 bases and the J segment 4 bases; nucleotides outside the gene matches: 10. DNA of the CDR3: TGTGCCAGCAGGGGGGGGCTAGCGGGTGCCACCGGGGAGCTGTTTTTT. Its translation: CASRGGLAGATGELFF. The full variable domain, with the rest looked up from reference TRBV28 and TRBJ2-2, is DVKVTQSSRYLVKRTGEKVFLECVQDMDHENMFWYRQDPGLGLRLIYFSYDVKMKEKGDIPEGYSVSREKKERFSLILESASTNQTSMYLCASRGGLAGATGELFFGEGSRLTVL.

CDR3 amino acids: CASSPQNTEAFF. CDR3 coding DNA: TGTGCCAGCAGCCCACAGAACACTGAAGCTTTCTTT. V gene TRBV5-4 combines with J gene TRBJ1-1; D unresolved. The germline CDR1 and CDR2 sequences are SGHNT and YYREEE (reference sequence). With 4 bases removed from V and 1 base from J, the gap between germline ends came to 5 bases. This CDR3 comprises 12 residues.

The chain carries TRBV27 and TRBJ1-4; unclear D gene. Germline values: CDR1 MNHEY, CDR2 SMNVEV (reference sequence). V was clipped by 0 bases and J by 5 bases, with 13 bases between them. This CDR3 region has 16 residues. CDR3 sequence: CASSLSISSLNEKLFF. CDR3 in DNA: TGTGCCAGCAGTTTATCAATATCTTCCTTAAATGAAAAACTGTTTTTT. The full variable domain, its missing parts supplied by reference TRBV27 and TRBJ1-4, is EAQVTQNPRYLITVTGKKLTVTCSQNMNHEYMSWYRQDPGLGLRQIYYSMNVEVTDKGDVPEGYKVSRKEKRNFPLILESPSPNQTSLYFCASSLSISSLNEKLFFGSGTQLSVL.

V gene TRBV27 combines with J gene TRBJ2-2; D not certain. Per germline, CDR1 MNHEY and CDR2 SMNVEV (reference sequence). This CDR3 region has 12 residues. The V gene lost 10 bases and the J gene lost 6 bases, with 12 bases spanning the gap. In DNA form, the CDR3 reads TGTGCCACACAAGGAGTGGCCGGGGAGCTGTTTTTT. It translates to CATQGVAGELFF.

The chain employs TRBV19 and TRBJ1-5; unclear D gene. Germline V gene sequence: CDR1 LNHDA, CDR2 SQIVND (reference sequence). The CDR3 loop spans 14 amino acids. Deletions cut 4 bases from V and 2 bases from J, with 9 bases between. CDR3 amino acids: CASSRNRGNQPQHF. The CDR3 region has the DNA TGTGCCAGTAGTAGAAACCGCGGCAATCAGCCCCAGCATTTT.

The chain joins TRBV5-1 to TRBJ1-6; D is ambiguous. The germline V gene has CDR1 SGHRS and CDR2 YFSETQ. This CDR3 region has 13 residues. V lost 4 bases to trimming and J lost 9 bases, with 11 bases between them. In nucleotides, the CDR3 is TGCGCCAGCAGCGGTCAGGAGGCTTCACCCCTCCACTTT. It is translated as CASSGQEASPLHF.

The V and J genes are TRBV7-8 and TRBJ2-7; TRBD1 agrees at 7 bases. The CDR3 length is 16 residues. The ends lost 5 bases at V and 2 bases at J; junction bases unmatched: 12. Germline V gene lookup returns CDR1 SGHVS and CDR2 FQNEAQ. The CDR3, as DNA: TGTGCCAGCAGCGTCCCTACCCAAGGGACAGCCTACGAGCAGTACTTC. Protein product: CASSVPTQGTAYEQYF.

The rearrangement uses TRBV7-9 and TRBJ2-7, with TRBD1 as a possible D gene (6 bases). CDR1 SEHNR and CDR2 FQNEAQ come from the germline V gene (reference sequence). CDR3 length: 14 residues. The V and J ends lost 7 bases and 5 bases respectively, with 18 bases between them. CDR3 in amino acids: CASTPRNRDHEQYF. The DNA of the CDR3 is TGTGCCAGCACCCCCCGGAACAGGGACCACGAGCAGTACTTC.

The rearrangement uses TRBV10-3 and TRBJ2-1, with TRBD1 matching over 9 bases. V was clipped by 4 bases and J by 8 bases; unmatched bases: 9. CDR3 length: 15 amino acids. CDR1 ENHRY and CDR2 SYGVKD come from the germline V gene. CDR3 sequence (DNA): TGTGCCATCAGTGCCCGGACAGGGGATGTGGATGAGCAGTTCTTC. This codes for CAISARTGDVDEQFF.

This rearrangement joins TRBV4-1 to TRBJ1-6; TRBD1 matches 7 bases. After removal of 3 bases from V and 8 bases from J, the junction contained 4 bases not matched to a gene. CDR3 length: 14 amino acids. Germline V lookup: CDR1 MGHRA, CDR2 YSYEKL. CDR3 amino acids: CASSQDRTYSPLHF. The CDR3 nucleotides are TGCGCCAGCAGCCAGGACAGGACCTATTCACCCCTCCACTTT.

The rearrangement links TRBV5-4 to TRBJ1-3; D is perhaps TRBD1 (5 bases). The CDR3 runs 16 residues. V shed 0 bases and J shed 0 bases, with 10 bases lying between them. Germline V gene data show CDR1 as SGHNT and CDR2 as YYREEE (reference sequence). Here the CDR3 DNA reads TGTGCCAGCAGCTTGGGGGCAAGGGGCTCTGGAAACACCATATATTTT. This sequence encodes CASSLGARGSGNTIYF. The variable domain in full, completed from reference TRBV5-4 and TRBJ1-3, reads ETGVTQSPTHLIKTRGQQVTLRCSSQSGHNTVSWYQQALGQGPQFIFQYYREEENGRGNFPPRFSGLQFPNYSSELNVNALELDDSALYLCASSLGARGSGNTIYFGEGSWLTVV.

The genes are TRBV7-8 and TRBJ1-1; D call uncertain. The CDR3 runs to 13 residues. CDR1 and CDR2 (germline): SGHVS, FQNEAQ. Trimming removed 6 bases at V and 1 base at J, with 9 bases between. Here the CDR3 reads CASRGGGNTEAFF. For the CDR3, the DNA is TGTGCCAGCAGGGGAGGTGGGAACACTGAAGCTTTCTTT.